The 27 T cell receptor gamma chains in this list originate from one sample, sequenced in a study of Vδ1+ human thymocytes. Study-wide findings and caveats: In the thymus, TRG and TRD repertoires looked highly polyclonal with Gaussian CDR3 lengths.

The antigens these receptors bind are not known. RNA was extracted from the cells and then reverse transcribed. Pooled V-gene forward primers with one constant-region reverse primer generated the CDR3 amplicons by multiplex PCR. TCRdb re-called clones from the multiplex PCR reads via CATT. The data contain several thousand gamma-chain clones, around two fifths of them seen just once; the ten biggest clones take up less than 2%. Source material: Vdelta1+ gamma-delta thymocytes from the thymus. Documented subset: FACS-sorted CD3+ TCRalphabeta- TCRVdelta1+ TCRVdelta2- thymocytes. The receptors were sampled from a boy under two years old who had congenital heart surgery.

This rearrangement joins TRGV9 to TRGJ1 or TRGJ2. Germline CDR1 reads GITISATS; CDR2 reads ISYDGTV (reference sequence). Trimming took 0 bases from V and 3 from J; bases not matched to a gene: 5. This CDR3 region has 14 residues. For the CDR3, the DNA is TGTGCCTTGTGGGAGGTGCGAATTTATTATAAGAAACTCTTT. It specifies CALWEVRIYYKKLF.

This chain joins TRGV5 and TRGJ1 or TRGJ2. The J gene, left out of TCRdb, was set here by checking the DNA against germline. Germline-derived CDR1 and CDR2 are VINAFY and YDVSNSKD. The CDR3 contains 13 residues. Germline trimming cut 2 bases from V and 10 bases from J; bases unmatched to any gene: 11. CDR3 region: CATWDKPLKKKLF. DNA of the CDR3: TGTGCCACCTGGGACAAGCCGCTGAAGAAGAAACTCTTT.

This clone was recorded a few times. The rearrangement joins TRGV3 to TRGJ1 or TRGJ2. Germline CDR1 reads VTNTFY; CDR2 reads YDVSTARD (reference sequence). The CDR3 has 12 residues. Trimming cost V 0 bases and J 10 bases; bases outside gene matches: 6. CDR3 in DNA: TGTGCCACCTGGGACAGGCCGGGCAAGAAACTCTTT. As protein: CATWDRPGKKLF.

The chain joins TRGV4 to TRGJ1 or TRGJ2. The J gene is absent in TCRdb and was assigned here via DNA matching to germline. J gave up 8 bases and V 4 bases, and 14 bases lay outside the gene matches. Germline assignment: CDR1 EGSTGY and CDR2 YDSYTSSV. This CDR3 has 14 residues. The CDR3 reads CATWEMGMGDKKLF. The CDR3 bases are TGTGCCACCTGGGAGATGGGGATGGGGGATAAGAAACTCTTT.

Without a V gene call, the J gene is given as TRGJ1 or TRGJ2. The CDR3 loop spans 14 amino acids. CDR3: CATCDGPGYYKKLF. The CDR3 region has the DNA TGTGCCACCTGTGATGGGCCTGGTTATTATAAGAAACTCTTT.

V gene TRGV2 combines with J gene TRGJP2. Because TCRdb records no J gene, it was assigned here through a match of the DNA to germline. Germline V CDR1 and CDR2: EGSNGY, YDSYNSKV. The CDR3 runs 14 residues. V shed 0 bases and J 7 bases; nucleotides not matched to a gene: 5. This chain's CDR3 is CATWDGRVDWIKTF. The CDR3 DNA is TGTGCCACCTGGGACGGGCGAGTTGATTGGATCAAGACGTTT.

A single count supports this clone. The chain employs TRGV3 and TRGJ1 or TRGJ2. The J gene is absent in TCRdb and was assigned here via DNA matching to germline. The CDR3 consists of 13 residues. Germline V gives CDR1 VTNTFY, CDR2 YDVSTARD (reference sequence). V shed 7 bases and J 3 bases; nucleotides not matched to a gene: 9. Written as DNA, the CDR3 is TGTGCCACCTGCGATAAAAGTTATTATAAGAAACTCTTT. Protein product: CATCDKSYYKKLF.

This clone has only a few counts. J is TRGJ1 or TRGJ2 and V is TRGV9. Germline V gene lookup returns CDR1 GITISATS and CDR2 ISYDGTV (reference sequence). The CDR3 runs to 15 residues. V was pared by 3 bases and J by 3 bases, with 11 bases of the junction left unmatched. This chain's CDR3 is CALWESFGGYYKKLF. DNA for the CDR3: TGTGCCTTGTGGGAGTCCTTTGGAGGTTATTATAAGAAACTCTTT.

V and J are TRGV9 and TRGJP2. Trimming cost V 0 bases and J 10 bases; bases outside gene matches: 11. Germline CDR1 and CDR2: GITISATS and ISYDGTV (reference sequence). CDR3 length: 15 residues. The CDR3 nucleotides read TGTGCCTTGTGGGAGGTGAATTTATTCCCTTGGATCAAGACGTTT. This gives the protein CALWEVNLFPWIKTF.

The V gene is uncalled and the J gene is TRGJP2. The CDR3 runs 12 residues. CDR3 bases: TGTGCCACCTGGGATGGGCATTGGATCAAGACGTTT. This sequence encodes CATWDGHWIKTF.

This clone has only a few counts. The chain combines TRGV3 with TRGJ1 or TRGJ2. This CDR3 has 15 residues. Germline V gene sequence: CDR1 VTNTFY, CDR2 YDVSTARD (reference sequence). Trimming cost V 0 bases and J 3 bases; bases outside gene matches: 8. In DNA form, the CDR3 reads TGTGCCACCTGGGACAGGTTATGGGTTTATTATAAGAAACTCTTT. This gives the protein CATWDRLWVYYKKLF.

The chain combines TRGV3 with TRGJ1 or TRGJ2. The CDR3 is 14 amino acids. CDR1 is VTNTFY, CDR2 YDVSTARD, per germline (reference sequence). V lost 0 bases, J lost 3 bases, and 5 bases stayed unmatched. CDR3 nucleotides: TGTGCCACCTGGGACAGGCCGCTTTATTATAAGAAACTCTTT. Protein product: CATWDRPLYYKKLF.

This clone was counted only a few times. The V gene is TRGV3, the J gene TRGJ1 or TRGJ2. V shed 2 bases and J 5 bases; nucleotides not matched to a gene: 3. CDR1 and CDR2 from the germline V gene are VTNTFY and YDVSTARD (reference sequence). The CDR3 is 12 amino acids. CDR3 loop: CATWDIDYKKLF. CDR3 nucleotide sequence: TGTGCCACCTGGGACATCGATTATAAGAAACTCTTT.

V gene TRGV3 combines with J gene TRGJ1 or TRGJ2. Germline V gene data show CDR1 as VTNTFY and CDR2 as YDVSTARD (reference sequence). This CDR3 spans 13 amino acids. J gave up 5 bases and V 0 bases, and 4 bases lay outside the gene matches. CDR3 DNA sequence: TGTGCCACCTGGGACAGGCAGCATTATAAGAAACTCTTT. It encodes CATWDRQHYKKLF.

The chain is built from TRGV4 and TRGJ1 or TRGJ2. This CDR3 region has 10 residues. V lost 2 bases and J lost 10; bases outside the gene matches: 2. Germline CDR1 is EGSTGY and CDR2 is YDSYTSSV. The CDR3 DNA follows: TGTGCCACCTGGGATGAGAAGAAACTCTTT. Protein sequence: CATWDEKKLF.

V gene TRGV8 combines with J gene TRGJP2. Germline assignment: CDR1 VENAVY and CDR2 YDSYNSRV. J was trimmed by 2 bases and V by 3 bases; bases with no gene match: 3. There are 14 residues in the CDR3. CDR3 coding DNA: TGTGCCACCTGGGATGGGAGTAGTGATTGGATCAAGACGTTT. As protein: CATWDGSSDWIKTF.

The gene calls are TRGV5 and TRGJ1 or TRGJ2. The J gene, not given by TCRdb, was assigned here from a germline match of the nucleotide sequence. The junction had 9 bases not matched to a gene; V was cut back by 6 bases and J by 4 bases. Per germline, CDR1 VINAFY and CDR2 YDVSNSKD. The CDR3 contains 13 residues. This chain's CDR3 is CATWNYRYYKKLF. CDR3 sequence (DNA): TGTGCCACCTGGAACTACCGATATTATAAGAAACTCTTT.

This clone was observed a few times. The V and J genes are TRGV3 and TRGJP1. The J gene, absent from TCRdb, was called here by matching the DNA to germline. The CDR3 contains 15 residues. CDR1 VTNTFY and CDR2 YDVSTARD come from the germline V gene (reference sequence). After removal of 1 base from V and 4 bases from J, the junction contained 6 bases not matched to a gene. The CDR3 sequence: CATWDRSDTGWFKIF. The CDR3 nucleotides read TGTGCCACCTGGGACAGATCTGACACTGGTTGGTTCAAGATATTT.

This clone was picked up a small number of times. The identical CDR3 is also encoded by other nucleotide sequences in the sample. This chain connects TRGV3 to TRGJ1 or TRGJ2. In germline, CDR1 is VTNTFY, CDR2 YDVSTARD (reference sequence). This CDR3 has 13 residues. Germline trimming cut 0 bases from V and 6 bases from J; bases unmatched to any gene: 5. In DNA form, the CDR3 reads TGTGCCACCTGGGACAGGCGCGGTTATAAGAAACTCTTT. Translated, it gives CATWDRRGYKKLF.

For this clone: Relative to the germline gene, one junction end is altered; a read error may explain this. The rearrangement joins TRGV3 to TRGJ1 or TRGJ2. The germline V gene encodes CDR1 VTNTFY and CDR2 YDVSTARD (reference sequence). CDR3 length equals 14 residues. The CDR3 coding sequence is TGTGCCACCCGGGACAGGCGTCAGTATTATAAGAAACTCTTT. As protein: CATRDRRQYYKKLF.

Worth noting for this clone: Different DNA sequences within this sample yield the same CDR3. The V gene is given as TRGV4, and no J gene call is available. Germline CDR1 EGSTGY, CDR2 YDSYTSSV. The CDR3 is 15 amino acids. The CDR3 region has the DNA TGTGCCACCTGGGATGGGCCGGGGATTTATTATAAGAAACTATTT. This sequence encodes CATWDGPGIYYKKLF.

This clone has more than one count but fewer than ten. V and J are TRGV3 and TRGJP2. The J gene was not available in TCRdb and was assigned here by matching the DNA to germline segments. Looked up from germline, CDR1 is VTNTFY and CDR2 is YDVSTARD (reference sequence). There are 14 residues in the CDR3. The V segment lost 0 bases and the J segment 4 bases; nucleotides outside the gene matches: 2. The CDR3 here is CATWDRTSDWIKTF. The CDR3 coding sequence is TGTGCCACCTGGGACAGGACTAGTGATTGGATCAAGACGTTT.

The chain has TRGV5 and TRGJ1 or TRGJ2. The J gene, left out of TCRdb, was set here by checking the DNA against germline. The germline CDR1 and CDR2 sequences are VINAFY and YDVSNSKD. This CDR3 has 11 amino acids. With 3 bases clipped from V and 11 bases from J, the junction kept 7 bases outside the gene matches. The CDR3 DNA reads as TGTGCCACCTGGGACTTGGGAGAGAAACTCTTT. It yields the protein CATWDLGEKLF.

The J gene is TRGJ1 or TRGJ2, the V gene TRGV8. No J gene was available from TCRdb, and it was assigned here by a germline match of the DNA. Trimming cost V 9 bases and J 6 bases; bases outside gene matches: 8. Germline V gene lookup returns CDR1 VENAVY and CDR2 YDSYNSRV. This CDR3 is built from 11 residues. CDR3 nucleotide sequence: TGTGCCACCGGGGGTGCTTATAAGAAACTCTTT. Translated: CATGGAYKKLF.

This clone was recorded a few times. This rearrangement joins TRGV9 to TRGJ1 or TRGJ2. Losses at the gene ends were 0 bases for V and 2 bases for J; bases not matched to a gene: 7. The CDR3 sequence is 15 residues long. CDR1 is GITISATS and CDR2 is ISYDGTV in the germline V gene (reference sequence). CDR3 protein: CALWEVQGYYYKKLF. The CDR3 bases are TGTGCCTTGTGGGAGGTGCAGGGGTATTATTATAAGAAACTCTTT.

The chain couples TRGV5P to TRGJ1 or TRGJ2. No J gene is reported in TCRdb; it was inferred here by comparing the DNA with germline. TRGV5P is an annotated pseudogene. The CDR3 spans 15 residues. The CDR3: CATWIWSSYYYKKLF. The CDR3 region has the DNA TGTGCCACCTGGATTTGGAGTTCCTATTATTATAAGAAACTCTTT.

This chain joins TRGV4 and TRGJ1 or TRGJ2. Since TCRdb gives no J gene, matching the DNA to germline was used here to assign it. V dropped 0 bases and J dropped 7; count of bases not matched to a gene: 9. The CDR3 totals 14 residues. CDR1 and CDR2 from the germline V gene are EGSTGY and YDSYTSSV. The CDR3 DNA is TGTGCCACCTGGGATGGGCCATTTAGGTATAAGAAACTCTTT. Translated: CATWDGPFRYKKLF.